Listed below are T cell receptor beta chains from one sample, sequenced in a study of blood T cell repertoires in COVID-19. The protocol was immunoSEQ multiplex PCR, while the TCRdb copy is restricted to in-frame clones and leaves out a portion. The table has 150,000 or so clones, approximately 80% seen once. Sequences were obtained from PBMCs or T cells enriched from blood (not recorded which). Receptors were obtained from a middle-aged man who had recovered from COVID-19. The CDR3 runs from the conserved cysteine through the conserved F or W. Size values are once, few and many counts, or a class for expanded clones, and some rows have none.

TRBV4-1	-	CASSQGGGVSSNQPQHF
TRBV19	-	CASSGDRPNTEAFF
TRBV10-3	once	CAPTGQGKESSYNEQFF
TRBV9	-	CASSSSGGLAGGLLTDTQYF
TRBV3-1/TRBV3-2	-	CASSQAGANGEAFF
TRBV12-3/TRBV12-4	-	CASSFDLGETQYF
TRBV28	-	CASSPAAFWSPLHF
TRBV7-9	-	CASSFRGPQETQYF
TRBV7-6	-	CASSSPGGTGGGQYF
TRBV18	-	CASSRFEGNEKLFF
TRBV19	-	CASSGRDRESTEAFF
TRBV12-3/TRBV12-4	once	CASSFMSDTQYF
TRBV5-1	-	CASSAMPGENTEAFF
TRBV7-9	few	CASSASDSGTGVKNTEAFF
TRBV5-5	-	CASSLGDRGTGETQYF
TRBV5-1	-	CASSREDSWGYTF
TRBV7-2	-	CASSTDPGDYEQYF
TRBV28	-	CASSPPRRGPQHF
TRBV3-1/TRBV3-2	-	CASSLGPPRGSSETQYF
TRBV28	-	CASTVSGANVLTF
TRBV11-3	-	CASSRDRGKNTEAFF
TRBV5-4	-	CASSQDRGLLYEQYF
TRBV6-5	-	CASSRADTQYF
TRBV29-1	-	CSAGRQYTDTQYF
TRBV6-6	-	CASNPLSNQPQHF
TRBV20-1	-	CSASGDHTQYF
TRBV25-1	once	CASSESATGDDEQFF
TRBV11-2	-	CASSLESGVGSPLHF
TRBV2	-	CASSEGGGTRRTGELFF
TRBV2	-	CASSRKTGNTEAFF
TRBV27	-	CASSYSQVGYEQYF
TRBV10-3	-	CATWAGAVGSPLHF
TRBV27	-	CASSPAQRGAEQYF
TRBV13	-	CASSLRTSGGTGELFF
TRBV9	once	CASAGLAGARRTGELFF
TRBV7-2	-	CASSPRAGAVETQYF
TRBV3-1/TRBV3-2	-	CASSQRDTLYEQYF
TRBV19	-	CASSIQGTGELFF
TRBV5-4	-	CASRAAGGETQYF
TRBV19	-	CASTPSRSGGSNEQFF
TRBV6-5	-	CASSYRGGDGYTF
TRBV13	-	CASSSGGLSNYGYTF
TRBV4-3	-	CASSQGGRGTGELFF
TRBV30	-	CAWSERGSSPLHF
TRBV2	-	CASSSPFPYEQYF
TRBV28	-	CASSSPAGPNSPLHF
TRBV5-4	-	CASSLGPGQGGYGYTF
TRBV28	-	CASSLRRGTGGYTF
TRBV5-1	once	CASSLRQVQETQYF
TRBV5-6	-	CASSLAGGYTF
TRBV10-2	few	CASSAPGGAPWETQYF
TRBV29-1	-	CSERQGLNTEAFF
TRBV2	-	CAAGDIEAFF
TRBV18	-	CASSAQDYYEQYF
TRBV6-1	-	CASSEGALAQETQYF
TRBV5-4	-	CASSLTGGGGYEQYF
TRBV19	-	CASSSSTGTEAFF
TRBV19	-	CASSPDRVSNSPLHF
TRBV5-1	-	CASSSGAGGLYGYTF
TRBV3-1/TRBV3-2	-	CASSQEDWRGTPYEQYF